The source of this T cell receptor beta chain is a study of control samples from healthy donors and cancer patients. Trimming cost V 5 bases and J 2 bases, with 9 bases left between them. Germline values: CDR1 SQVTM, CDR2 ANQGSEA. The CDR3 sequence is 12 residues long. Clones were read by immunoSEQ multiplex PCR, and TCRdb kept only the in-frame ones, dropping some. The table lists approximately 170,000 clones, about 90% of them singletons. The receptor was isolated from a woman under 40 in good health. The V call is TRBV29-1, the J call TRBJ1-2, with D unclear. The sample was blood. CDR3 bases: TGCAGCGTTTTTCAGGTCAACTATGGCTACACCTTC. This sequence encodes CSVFQVNYGYTF.